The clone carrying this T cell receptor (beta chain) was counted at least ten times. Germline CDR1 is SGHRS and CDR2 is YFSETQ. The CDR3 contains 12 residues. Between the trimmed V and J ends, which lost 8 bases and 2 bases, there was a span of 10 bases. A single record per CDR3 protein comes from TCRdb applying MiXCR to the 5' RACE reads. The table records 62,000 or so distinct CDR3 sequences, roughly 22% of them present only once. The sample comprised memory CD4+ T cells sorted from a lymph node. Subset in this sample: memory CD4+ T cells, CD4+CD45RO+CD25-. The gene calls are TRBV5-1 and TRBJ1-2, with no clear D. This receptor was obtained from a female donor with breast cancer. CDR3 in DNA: TGCGCCAGTTCACCAGAGAACTATGGCTACACCTTC. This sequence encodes CASSPENYGYTF.